One sample yielded the 30 T cell receptor beta chains listed below, sequenced in a study of T cells in women clearing cervical HPV infection. TCRdb keeps only in-frame clones here, not all; method: immunoSEQ multiplex PCR. The sample has fewer than 35,000 clones, and its top ten clones hold around 3%. Sequencing used blood buffy coat. The source of these receptors is a woman aged 18 to 75 with a cervical HPV16 infection that either progressed to CIN3+ or cleared (not recorded which).

As to this clone: The read halts 3 residues ahead of the CDR3 end, with the missing end drawn from the germline J gene. The chain recombines TRBV11-3 with TRBJ2-3; perhaps TRBD2 as D (6 bases). Looked up from germline, CDR1 is SGHNT and CDR2 is YENEEA. V was clipped by 5 bases and J by 2 bases, with 14 bases between them. The CDR3 contains 15 residues. Partial CDR3 DNA: TGTGCCAGCAGCCACCGGGGGAGAGTCACAGATACG. It specifies CASSHRGRVTDT. The full CDR3 is CASSHRGRVTDTQYF.

Points on this clone: The read stops 3 residues short of the end of the CDR3; the missing end is completed from the germline J gene. The same CDR3 also results from other DNA sequences found in this sample. The chain recombines TRBV20-1 with TRBJ1-2; 8 bases are shared with TRBD1. After removal of 5 bases from V and 4 bases from J, the junction contained 3 bases not matched to a gene. The CDR3 is 12 amino acids. CDR1 is DFQATT and CDR2 is SNEGSKA in the germline V gene (reference sequence). CDR3 DNA (partial): TGCAGTGCTCTTGGACAGGGCTATGGC. Translated: CSALGQGYG. The whole CDR3 sequence is CSALGQGYGYTF.

Concerning this clone: Coverage ceases 3 residues before the CDR3 finishes, and the germline J gene fills in the end. J is TRBJ2-3 and V is TRBV19, with 9 bases that match TRBD2. Germline-derived CDR1 and CDR2 are LNHDA and SQIVND (reference sequence). V lost 5 bases to trimming and J lost 3 bases; unmatched junction nucleotides: 6. The CDR3 extends over 15 amino acids. The CDR3 reads CASSGLAGLTDTQYF. The DNA read from the CDR3 is TGTGCCAGTAGTGGGCTAGCGGGGTTAACAGATACG.

Note on this clone: The CDR3 end falls 3 residues outside the read, so it is completed with the germline J gene. The chain links TRBV3-1 (or the pseudogene TRBV3-2) to TRBJ1-4, with a tentative D call TRBD1 (6 bases). V was shortened by 5 bases and J by 2 bases, with 15 bases between the two germline ends. This CDR3 spans 16 amino acids. From germline, CDR1 is LGHDT and CDR2 YNNKEL (reference sequence). The CDR3 is CASSARTERTNEKLFF. The CDR3 DNA, read in part, is TGTGCCAGCAGCGCGAGGACAGAACGTACTAATGAAAAA.

Concerning this clone: Sequencing ends 3 residues short of the CDR3 end; the germline J gene provides the rest. The genes are TRBV19 and TRBJ1-1; D is possibly TRBD1 (6 bases). Trimming pared 6 bases from V and 5 bases from J, leaving 10 bases between. CDR1 and CDR2 from the germline V gene are LNHDA and SQIVND (reference sequence). This CDR3 contains 12 residues. CDR3 DNA (partial): TGTGCCAGTAGGGACAGACGAACTGAA. It encodes CASRDRRTE. The CDR3 in its entirety is CASRDRRTEAFF.

A word on this clone: Germline is not matched at one junction end, which may reflect a read error. The CDR3 end falls 3 residues outside the read, so it is completed with the germline J gene. This same CDR3 is encoded by further DNA sequences in the sample. The gene calls are TRBV7-2 and TRBJ1-3; tentative D call: TRBD1 (6 bases). Germline V gene lookup returns CDR1 SGHTA and CDR2 FQGNSA. The CDR3 is 13 residues long. CDR3 amino acids: CASGQSSGNTIYF. Incomplete CDR3 DNA: TGTGCCAGCGGACAGAGCTCTGGAAACACA.

CDR3 residues: CASSIGLAGGADTQYF. Incomplete CDR3 DNA: TGCGCCAGCAGCATAGGACTAGCGGGGGGCGCAGATACG. This sequence joins TRBV5-1 and TRBJ2-3; 14 bases map to TRBD2. The read finishes 3 residues shy of the CDR3 end, and the germline J gene is used to complete it. CDR3 length equals 16 residues. CDR1 is SGHRS and CDR2 is YFSETQ in the germline V gene. With 4 bases clipped from V and 4 bases from J, the junction kept 5 bases outside the gene matches.

On this clone itself: The CDR3 end lies 3 residues beyond the end of the read and is filled in from the germline J gene. This sequence joins TRBV2 and TRBJ2-2, with D unclear. The CDR3 totals 14 residues. Per the germline V gene, CDR1 is SNHLY and CDR2 is FYNNEI. Deletions cut 5 bases from V and 4 bases from J, with 11 bases between. The part of the CDR3 DNA that was read is TGTGCCAGCAGTCCCCCTAGGCCCACCGGGGAG. Translating gives CASSPPRPTGE. The CDR3 reads in full as CASSPPRPTGELFF.

Incomplete CDR3 DNA: TGCGCCAGCAGGGGACCCTGGGAACAGGGGGCTAGGGACGAG. This encodes CASRGPWEQGARDE. The CDR3 in its entirety is CASRGPWEQGARDEQYF. The chain has TRBV10-2 and TRBJ2-7; the match to TRBD1 covers 9 bases. The read terminates 3 residues ahead of where the CDR3 ends, so the germline J gene completes it. Germline values: CDR1 WSHSY, CDR2 SAAADI. V dropped 6 bases and J dropped 5; count of bases not matched to a gene: 17. The CDR3 has 17 amino acids.

On this clone itself: With the read ending 3 residues before the CDR3 end, the germline J gene is used to fill in that end. The chain uses TRBV5-4 and TRBJ2-3; 8 bases match TRBD2. Germline values: CDR1 SGHNT, CDR2 YYREEE (reference sequence). The CDR3 extends over 16 amino acids. V trimming: 0 bases; J trimming: 5 bases; junction bases outside the gene matches: 8. The CDR3 reads CASSLALVAGGDTQYF. The sequenced CDR3 bases are TGTGCCAGCAGCTTGGCTTTGGTTGCGGGGGGAGATACG.

On this clone itself: The read stops 3 residues short of the end of the CDR3; the missing end is completed from the germline J gene. This chain uses TRBV20-1 with TRBJ1-1; 10 nucleotides agree with TRBD1. This CDR3 is 15 amino acids long. CDR1 is DFQATT and CDR2 is SNEGSKA in the germline V gene (reference sequence). Germline trimming cut 5 bases from V and 0 bases from J; bases unmatched to any gene: 6. The covered CDR3 bases are TGCAGTGCTGACAGGGGGCGCGCTGTGAACACTGAA. The encoded protein is CSADRGRAVNTE. From start to end, the CDR3 is CSADRGRAVNTEAFF.

As concerns this clone: The observed sequence ends 3 residues before the CDR3 terminus, with the missing tail filled in from the germline J gene. The V gene is TRBV5-1, the J gene TRBJ1-3; 7 bases are a match to TRBD1. The V and J ends lost 4 bases and 7 bases, in that order; junction bases with no gene match: 11. The CDR3 is 15 amino acids. Germline-derived CDR1 and CDR2 are SGHRS and YFSETQ. CDR3: CASSEDLTGSNTIYF. Partial CDR3 DNA: TGCGCCAGCAGCGAGGATTTGACAGGGTCGAACACC.

Turning to this clone: Coverage ceases 3 residues before the CDR3 finishes, and the germline J gene fills in the end. V usage is TRBV20-1 and J usage is TRBJ2-5, with 7 bases aligning to TRBD1. The CDR3 is 17 residues long. V gave up 3 bases and J gave up 6 bases; unmatched junction bases: 19. The germline V gene has CDR1 DFQATT and CDR2 SNEGSKA (reference sequence). Here the CDR3 reads CSASGGATGRSQQTQYF. CDR3 DNA, as far as it was read: TGCAGTGCTAGTGGCGGCGCGACAGGGAGAAGCCAGCAGACC.

Of note for this clone: The read is 3 residues too short to cover the CDR3 end, so that end is filled in from the germline J gene. The rearrangement joins TRBV2 to TRBJ1-6, with TRBD1 identical over 10 bases. J gave up 11 bases and V 6 bases, and 10 bases lay outside the gene matches. Germline CDR1 reads SNHLY; CDR2 reads FYNNEI. This CDR3 has 15 amino acids. CDR3 loop: CASRLGTGVAAPLHF. The covered CDR3 bases are TGTGCCAGCAGGCTCGGGACAGGGGTTGCAGCACCC. The whole variable domain, remainder taken from reference TRBV2 and TRBJ1-6, is EPEVTQTPSHQVTQMGQEVILRCVPISNHLYFYWYRQILGQKVEFLVSFYNNEISEKSEIFDDQFSVERPDGSNFTLKIRSTKLEDSAMYFCASRLGTGVAAPLHFGNGTRLTVT.

Comment on this clone: From the germline J gene comes the end of the CDR3, since the read stops 3 residues before it. The chain uses TRBV11-2 and TRBJ1-1, with a possible D match to TRBD1 (5 bases). The V gene's germline CDR1 is SGHAT and CDR2 FQNNGV. The CDR3 is 13 amino acids. V was shortened by 5 bases and J by 1 base, with 8 bases between the two germline ends. The CDR3 reads CASSTQENTEAFF. The DNA read from the CDR3 is TGTGCCAGCAGCACACAGGAGAACACTGAA. Filled out from reference TRBV11-2 and TRBJ1-1, the complete variable domain reads EAGVAQSPRYKIIEKRQSVAFWCNPISGHATLYWYQQILGQGPKLLIQFQNNGVVDDSQLPKDRFSAERLKGVDSTLKIQPAKLEDSAVYLCASSTQENTEAFFGQGTRLTVV.

Of note for this clone: From the germline J gene comes the end of the CDR3, since the read stops 3 residues before it. The chain joins TRBV13 to TRBJ1-1; D unclear. Germline V CDR1 and CDR2: PRHDT, FYEKMQ (reference sequence). The V end lost 3 bases, the J end lost 1 base, and 6 bases lay between the germline ends. The CDR3 has 13 residues. Incomplete CDR3 DNA: TGTGCCAGCAGCTTCTGGGCGAACACTGAA. Its protein product is CASSFWANTE. The whole CDR3 region reads CASSFWANTEAFF. Variable domain in full (rest from reference TRBV13 and TRBJ1-1): AAGVIQSPRHLIKEKRETATLKCYPIPRHDTVYWYQQGPGQDPQFLISFYEKMQSDKGSIPDRFSAQQFSDYHSELNMSSLELGDSALYFCASSFWANTEAFFGQGTRLTVV.

A word on this clone: The CDR3 end falls 3 residues outside the read, so it is completed with the germline J gene. The gene calls are TRBV20-1 and TRBJ2-1; 10 bases match TRBD2. With 3 bases clipped from V and 8 bases from J, the junction kept 7 bases outside the gene matches. The CDR3 length is 14 residues. From germline, CDR1 is DFQATT and CDR2 SNEGSKA (reference sequence). The sequenced CDR3 bases are TGCAGTGCTAGTTCGCCTAGCGGGGGCCATGAG. Amino acid sequence: CSASSPSGGHE. The full CDR3 reads CSASSPSGGHEQFF.

Points on this clone: The read ends 3 residues shy of where the CDR3 ends; the end is completed using the germline J gene. The genes are TRBV7-3 and TRBJ2-3, with a weak D call TRBD2 (6 bases). V was shortened by 6 bases and J by 2 bases, with 15 bases between the two germline ends. The CDR3 contains 15 residues. Germline V gene data show CDR1 as SGHTA and CDR2 as FQGTGA. CDR3 sequence reads: CASSLTRADTDTQYF. CDR3 DNA, as far as it was read: TGTGCCAGCAGTCTGACTAGGGCGGACACAGATACG.

Regarding this clone: The missing CDR3 end, 3 residues past where the read stops, is filled in from the germline J gene. This chain uses TRBV20-1 with TRBJ1-2; D unclear. The CDR3 runs to 11 residues. CDR1 is DFQATT, CDR2 SNEGSKA, per germline (reference sequence). The germline V and J ends were trimmed by 3 bases and 2 bases, with 4 bases remaining between them. The covered CDR3 bases are TGCAGTGCTAGCAGGAACTATGGC. Residues: CSASRNYG. In full, the CDR3 reads CSASRNYGYTF.

To note about this clone: The read gets to within 3 residues of the CDR3 end, and the germline J gene fills in the rest. V and J are TRBV4-2 and TRBJ1-4; tentatively, D is TRBD1 (5 bases). This CDR3 contains 16 residues. Trimming left V 4 bases short and J 7 bases short, with 19 bases between. Germline lookup yields CDR1 LGHNA and CDR2 YNFKEQ. The CDR3 bases that were read are TGTGCCAGCAGCCTAAGGGGTGGCACCAGAGGTGAAAAA. This translates into CASSLRGGTRGEK. The entire CDR3 protein reads CASSLRGGTRGEKLFF.

Regarding this clone: The read halts 3 residues ahead of the CDR3 end, with the missing end drawn from the germline J gene. V usage is TRBV7-6 and J usage is TRBJ2-5; D is perhaps TRBD1 (5 bases). V lost 10 bases and J 5 bases, leaving 17 bases between the germline ends. The CDR3 is made up of 13 amino acids. Germline V gene sequence: CDR1 SGHVS, CDR2 FNYEAQ. The CDR3 sequence is CATSVRDGETQYF. CDR3 DNA (partial): TGTGCCACCTCGGTCAGGGATGGGGAGACC.

In regard to this clone: The read terminates 3 residues ahead of where the CDR3 ends, so the germline J gene completes it. V and J are TRBV19 and TRBJ2-4; perhaps TRBD1 as D (6 bases). The V gene's germline CDR1 is LNHDA and CDR2 SQIVND (reference sequence). This CDR3 has 12 amino acids. CDR3 sequence: CASSMGHYGQYF. The sequenced CDR3 bases are TGTGCCAGTAGTATGGGACACTATGGT.

A remark on this clone: With the read ending 3 residues before the CDR3 end, the germline J gene is used to fill in that end. The chain links TRBV5-1 to TRBJ2-3; 12 nucleotides match TRBD2. The CDR3 spans 16 residues. Looked up from germline, CDR1 is SGHRS and CDR2 is YFSETQ. CDR3 bases read: TGCGCCAGCAGCCCTGAGGGGGGACTAGCGGGTGAGACG. Amino acids: CASSPEGGLAGET. From start to end, the CDR3 is CASSPEGGLAGETQYF.

Comments on this clone: The sequenced fragment ends 3 residues before the CDR3 boundary, so the rest is inferred from the germline J gene. This chain uses TRBV18 with TRBJ1-2; the D gene is possibly TRBD1 (5 bases). This CDR3 comprises 14 residues. The V gene's germline CDR1 is KGHSH and CDR2 LQKENI. CDR3 bases read: TGTGCCAGCTCACCTATACCTCGGGGGGTTGAC. Encoded protein: CASSPIPRGVD. The whole CDR3 region reads CASSPIPRGVDYTF. The whole variable domain, remainder taken from reference TRBV18 and TRBJ1-2, is NAGVMQNPRHLVRRRGQEARLRCSPMKGHSHVYWYRQLPEEGLKFMVYLQKENIIDESGMPKERFSAEFPKEGPSILRIQQVVRGDSAAYFCASSPIPRGVDYTFGSGTRLTVV.

With respect to this clone: The CDR3 goes on 3 residues after the read ends, and that part is filled in from the germline J gene. This rearrangement joins TRBV19 to TRBJ2-7; TRBD1 is a possible D gene (5 bases). Germline V gene lookup returns CDR1 LNHDA and CDR2 SQIVND (reference sequence). Trimming took off 2 bases at V and 0 bases at J, with 14 bases between the two ends. The CDR3 loop spans 16 amino acids. CDR3 bases read: TGTGCCAGTAGTATATATTCGACAGTTAGCTCCTACGAG. It encodes CASSIYSTVSSYE. The whole CDR3 region reads CASSIYSTVSSYEQYF.

Concerning this clone: Read sequence stops 3 residues before the CDR3 end, and the germline J gene provides the missing end. This rearrangement joins TRBV5-4 to TRBJ1-1, with D possibly being TRBD1 (6 bases). The germline gives CDR1 SGHNT, CDR2 YYREEE (reference sequence). The V and J ends lost 3 bases and 5 bases respectively, with 17 bases between them. The CDR3 runs 15 residues. Incomplete CDR3 DNA: TGTGCCAGCAGCTCCTTGAGGGGGGGGAGGACTGAA. This codes for CASSSLRGGRTE. The complete CDR3 sequence is CASSSLRGGRTEAFF.

In regard to this clone: The read ends 3 residues before the CDR3 terminus; that terminus is restored from the germline J gene. At the DNA level, this CDR3 is encoded by other sequences in the same sample as well. The chain uses TRBV2 and TRBJ2-3; possible D gene TRBD2, 6 bases. The CDR3 spans 15 residues. Deletions cut 6 bases from V and 0 bases from J, with 13 bases between. From germline, CDR1 is SNHLY and CDR2 FYNNEI. Incomplete CDR3 DNA: TGTGCCAGCAGCGCCGGGACTTCTAGCACAGATACG. It codes for CASSAGTSSTDT. The full CDR3 protein reads CASSAGTSSTDTQYF.

In regard to this clone: Read sequence stops 3 residues before the CDR3 end, and the germline J gene provides the missing end. J is TRBJ1-4 and V is TRBV2; the D gene is possibly TRBD1 (6 bases). The germline V gene has CDR1 SNHLY and CDR2 FYNNEI. The length of the CDR3 is 16 residues. The chain's CDR3 is CASRPYGGKYNSPLFF. The part of the CDR3 DNA that was read is TGTGCCAGCAGACCTTATGGGGGCAAGTATAATTCACCA.

Comments on this clone: The read halts 3 residues ahead of the CDR3 end, with the missing end drawn from the germline J gene. Other DNA sequences in this sample translate to the same CDR3. This chain joins TRBV2 and TRBJ1-2, with D possibly matching TRBD1 (6 bases). There are 13 residues in the CDR3. The V end lost 11 bases, the J end lost 1 base, and 14 bases lay between the germline ends. CDR1 and CDR2 (germline): SNHLY, FYNNEI. Partial CDR3 DNA: TGTGCCGGGCTGTGGACAGTTAACTATGGC. Its translation is CAGLWTVNYG. The complete CDR3 reads CAGLWTVNYGYTF.

Details on this clone: Read coverage stops 3 residues before the CDR3 terminus; the germline J gene supplies the remainder. The J gene is TRBJ1-5, the V gene TRBV28; no firm D call. Germline CDR1 MDHEN, CDR2 SYDVKM. The CDR3 runs 14 residues. Trimming shortened V by 7 bases and J by 0 bases, and 10 bases separated the two germline ends. The CDR3 bases that were read are TGTGCCAGCACCCCTGCGGGTAGCAATCAGCCC. Residues: CASTPAGSNQP. The entire CDR3 protein reads CASTPAGSNQPQHF.